The sample holds a few counts of the clone carrying this T cell receptor beta chain. What it binds is unknown. The source of the sample is a study of CD8 T cells in ankylosing spondylitis. General study findings and limits: Ankylosing spondylitis blood seemed to carry a telltale TCR beta motif made of about 8 highly homologous variants.

MiXCR was run by TCRdb on the 5' RACE reads, yielding one entry per CDR3 protein. The table has about 440,000 distinct CDR3 sequences, 17% seen once; the top ten hold under 1.2%. V was shortened by 8 bases and J by 6 bases, with 11 bases between the two germline ends. In germline, CDR1 is SNHLY, CDR2 FYNNEI. The length of the CDR3 is 12 residues. The source is a male donor with ankylosing spondylitis. Sequenced sample: blood, either unsorted or a sorted T cell fraction (not recorded which). The chain links TRBV2 to TRBJ2-1; possibly TRBD2 for D (5 bases). CDR3 loop: CASVLRGNEQFF. CDR3 sequence (DNA): TGTGCCAGCGTCCTCCGGGGCAATGAGCAGTTCTTC.